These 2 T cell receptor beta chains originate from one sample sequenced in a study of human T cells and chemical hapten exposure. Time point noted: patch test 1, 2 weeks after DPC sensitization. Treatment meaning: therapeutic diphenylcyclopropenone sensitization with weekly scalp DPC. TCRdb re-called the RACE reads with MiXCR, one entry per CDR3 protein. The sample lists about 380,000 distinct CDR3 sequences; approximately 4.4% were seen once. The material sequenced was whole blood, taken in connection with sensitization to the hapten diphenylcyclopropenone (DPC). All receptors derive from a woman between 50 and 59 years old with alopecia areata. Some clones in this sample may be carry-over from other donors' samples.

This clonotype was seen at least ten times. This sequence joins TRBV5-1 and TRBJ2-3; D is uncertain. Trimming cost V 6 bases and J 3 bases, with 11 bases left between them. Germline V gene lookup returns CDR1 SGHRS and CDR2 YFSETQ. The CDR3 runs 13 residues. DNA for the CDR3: TGCGCCAGCACCCCCCGGGCAACAGATACGCAGTATTTT. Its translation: CASTPRATDTQYF.

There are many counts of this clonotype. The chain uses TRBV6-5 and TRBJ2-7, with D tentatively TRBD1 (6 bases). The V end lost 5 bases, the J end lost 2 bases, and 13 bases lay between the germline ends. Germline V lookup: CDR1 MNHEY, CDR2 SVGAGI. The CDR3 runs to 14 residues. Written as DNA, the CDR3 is TGTGCCAGCAGTACACGGACAGCCCCCTACGAGCAGTACTTC. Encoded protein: CASSTRTAPYEQYF.